Below are 28 T cell receptor beta chains sequenced from a single sample in a study of shared clonotypes between healthy human individuals (dated by TCRdb to 2020 to 2022). Library method: the immunoSEQ multiplex PCR assay. What TCRdb holds here is the immuneACCESS table cut down to in-frame rearrangements. Part of the clones is not present; checked against another copy, under half of the missing clones reflect an unresolved V gene, and the others are unexplained. The sample table holds a few million clones, of which less than 95% were seen once. Jointly, the top ten make up roughly 0.34% of the sample. The sample taken for sequencing was naive CD4+ T cells from PBMCs. The meaning of the sample's cell subset or site label: CD45RA+ positively selected. The receptors stem from a man aged 18 to 30 in good health. Some clones in this sample may be carry-over from other donors' samples.

The genes are TRBV6-5 and TRBJ2-5; 8 nucleotides match TRBD1. This CDR3 contains 14 residues. Germline loops: CDR1 MNHEY, CDR2 SVGAGI. The V and J ends lost 6 bases and 2 bases, in that order; junction bases with no gene match: 5. CDR3 loop: CASSLNRGQETQYF. The CDR3 coding sequence is TGTGCCAGCAGCCTAAACAGGGGGCAAGAGACCCAGTACTTC.

The V gene is TRBV5-1, the J gene TRBJ1-4; D call uncertain. The CDR3 extends over 13 amino acids. Trimming removed 4 bases from V and 5 bases from J, with 9 bases in between. Germline lookup yields CDR1 SGHRS and CDR2 YFSETQ. CDR3 DNA: TGCGCCAGCAGCCCAGAGACAAATGAAAAACTGTTTTTT. Translating it yields CASSPETNEKLFF.

The V call is TRBV4-2, the J call TRBJ1-1; the match to TRBD1 covers 7 bases. This CDR3 is 16 amino acids long. Germline CDR1 is LGHNA and CDR2 is YNFKEQ. V shed 4 bases and J 7 bases; nucleotides not matched to a gene: 15. The CDR3 region is CASSLHLGTEKVEAFF. Written as DNA, the CDR3 is TGTGCCAGCAGCCTCCACCTCGGGACAGAAAAGGTTGAAGCTTTCTTT.

The CDR3 protein is CASSGMGLAGGLWSYEQYF. CDR3 DNA: TGTGCCAGCAGCGGTATGGGACTAGCGGGAGGGCTTTGGTCCTACGAGCAGTACTTC. The chain couples TRBV28 to TRBJ2-7, with 16 bases identical to TRBD2. Trimming removed 6 bases from V and 1 base from J; junction bases left unmatched: 12. The CDR3 is 19 amino acids. Germline-derived CDR1 and CDR2 are MDHEN and SYDVKM.

About this clone: Distinct nucleotide sequences in the sample also encode this CDR3. J is TRBJ2-5 and V is TRBV5-1, with D uncertain. Looked up from germline, CDR1 is SGHRS and CDR2 is YFSETQ. The CDR3 has 13 amino acids. V was cut by 1 base and J by 1 base, with 5 bases left in between. The CDR3: CASSLNSQETQYF. Written as DNA, the CDR3 is TGCGCCAGCAGCTTGAACAGCCAAGAGACCCAGTACTTC.

This chain uses TRBV7-2 with TRBJ1-2, with unresolved D. Per the germline V gene, CDR1 is SGHTA and CDR2 is FQGNSA. Trimming took off 5 bases at V and 0 bases at J, with 10 bases between the two ends. This CDR3 region has 14 residues. DNA of the CDR3: TGTGCCAGCAGCCCGGACCCATCTAACTATGGCTACACCTTC. It translates to CASSPDPSNYGYTF. The full variable domain, with the rest looked up from reference TRBV7-2 and TRBJ1-2, is GAGVSQSPSNKVTEKGKDVELRCDPISGHTALYWYRQSLGQGLEFLIYFQGNSAPDKSGLPSDRFSAERTGGSVSTLTIQRTQQEDSAVYLCASSPDPSNYGYTFGSGTRLTVV.

V is TRBV7-3 and J is TRBJ1-5, with D possibly being TRBD1 (6 bases). From germline, CDR1 is SGHTA and CDR2 FQGTGA. The CDR3 sequence is 13 residues long. V gave up 5 bases and J gave up 4 bases, with 9 bases separating them. Here the CDR3 reads CASSQQGNQPQHF. In DNA form, the CDR3 reads TGTGCCAGCAGCCAGCAGGGGAATCAGCCCCAGCATTTT.

The CDR3 loop is CASSSTGTPSVGELFF. The CDR3 nucleotides are TGTGCCAGCAGCTCCACCGGGACTCCTTCTGTCGGGGAGCTGTTTTTT. This rearrangement joins TRBV7-3 to TRBJ2-2; maybe TRBD2 (6 bases). V shed 4 bases and J shed 7 bases, with 19 bases lying between them. This CDR3 region has 16 residues. Germline-derived CDR1 and CDR2 are SGHTA and FQGTGA.

J is TRBJ2-7 and V is TRBV25-1; 8 bases line up with TRBD2. J was trimmed by 5 bases and V by 2 bases; bases with no gene match: 14. Germline CDR1 reads MGHDK; CDR2 reads SYGVNS. The CDR3 is made up of 17 amino acids. The CDR3 nucleotides are TGTGCCAGCAGTGAAAGTAAAGGAACTAGCGGAGGCCACGAGCAGTACTTC. Translated, it gives CASSESKGTSGGHEQYF.

This chain connects TRBV18 to TRBJ2-7, with 7 bases matching TRBD1. J was trimmed by 12 bases and V by 3 bases; bases with no gene match: 8. Germline lookup yields CDR1 KGHSH and CDR2 LQKENI. CDR3 length equals 12 residues. CDR3 sequence (DNA): TGTGCCAGCTCACCCGCCCAGGGGGACGTGTACTTC. This codes for CASSPAQGDVYF.

The V call is TRBV27, the J call TRBJ1-5, with a weak D call TRBD1 (5 bases). Germline CDR1 reads MNHEY; CDR2 reads SMNVEV (reference sequence). With 3 bases removed from V and 2 bases from J, the gap between germline ends came to 11 bases. This CDR3 spans 15 amino acids. The CDR3 DNA is TGTGCCAGCAGTTTGGCAGGGAGAGGCAATCAGCCCCAGCATTTT. Protein sequence: CASSLAGRGNQPQHF.

This chain joins TRBV30 and TRBJ2-1, with D hard to call. The germline V gene encodes CDR1 GTSNPN and CDR2 SVGIG (reference sequence). CDR3 length: 13 residues. V was trimmed by 0 bases and J by 4 bases, leaving 7 bases between them. For the CDR3, the DNA is TGTGCCTGGAGTGTACAAGAATACAATGAGCAGTTCTTC. Protein sequence: CAWSVQEYNEQFF.

The rearrangement links TRBV28 to TRBJ2-7, with 10 bases identical to TRBD1. The CDR3 extends over 15 amino acids. Germline-derived CDR1 and CDR2 are MDHEN and SYDVKM. V lost 6 bases to trimming and J lost 2 bases; unmatched junction nucleotides: 7. This CDR3 is CASRGPGTGAYEQYF. The CDR3, as DNA: TGTGCCAGCAGGGGACCCGGGACAGGGGCCTACGAGCAGTACTTC.

This chain links TRBV5-1 with TRBJ2-5; the match to TRBD2 covers 8 bases. The germline gives CDR1 SGHRS, CDR2 YFSETQ. V shed 3 bases and J 1 base; nucleotides not matched to a gene: 11. The CDR3 is 17 residues long. CDR3 bases: TGCGCCAGCAGCTGGGTGACTAGCGTCAGAGTCCAAGAGACCCAGTACTTC. This gives the protein CASSWVTSVRVQETQYF.

This clone appeared a single time. The chain has TRBV28 and TRBJ2-4, with D unresolved. Deletions cut 10 bases from V and 3 bases from J, with 13 bases between. Germline CDR1 MDHEN, CDR2 SYDVKM. This CDR3 comprises 13 residues. CDR3 sequence (DNA): TGTGCCATCTCAGACTCCTTCAAAAACATTCAGTACTTC. This encodes CAISDSFKNIQYF.

The rearrangement joins TRBV25-1 to TRBJ2-7; 7 nucleotides agree with TRBD1. The germline V gene has CDR1 MGHDK and CDR2 SYGVNS. Unmatched junction bases numbered 5, after V lost 1 base and J lost 2 bases. CDR3 length: 15 residues. CDR3 in amino acids: CASSESWTGAYEQYF. The DNA of the CDR3 is TGTGCCAGCAGTGAATCTTGGACAGGAGCCTACGAGCAGTACTTC.

This clone was recorded once. The same CDR3 also results from other DNA sequences found in this sample. V and J are TRBV6-1 and TRBJ2-7; no clear D. CDR3 length: 11 amino acids. The V gene's germline CDR1 is MNHNS and CDR2 SASEGT. V was cut by 4 bases and J by 2 bases, with 3 bases left in between. The CDR3 reads CASSGPYEQYF. The CDR3 bases are TGTGCCAGCAGTGGACCCTACGAGCAGTACTTC.

The J gene is TRBJ2-7, the V gene TRBV5-4, with D perhaps matching TRBD2 (6 bases). The ends were cut back, 4 bases at V and 3 bases at J, with 11 bases in the middle. CDR3 length: 13 residues. CDR1 SGHNT and CDR2 YYREEE come from the germline V gene (reference sequence). The CDR3 loop is CASSPGLIYEQYF. For the CDR3, the DNA is TGTGCCAGCAGCCCCGGACTAATCTACGAGCAGTACTTC.

The chain combines TRBV11-2 with TRBJ1-1, with D possibly matching TRBD1 (5 bases). Germline V gene lookup returns CDR1 SGHAT and CDR2 FQNNGV. The CDR3 spans 12 residues. The germline V and J ends were trimmed by 5 bases and 3 bases, with 7 bases remaining between them. In nucleotides, the CDR3 is TGTGCCAGCAGCCCAGGGTACACTGAAGCTTTCTTT. Translated: CASSPGYTEAFF. Supplemented by reference TRBV11-2 and TRBJ1-1, the full variable domain reads EAGVAQSPRYKIIEKRQSVAFWCNPISGHATLYWYQQILGQGPKLLIQFQNNGVVDDSQLPKDRFSAERLKGVDSTLKIQPAKLEDSAVYLCASSPGYTEAFFGQGTRLTVV.

The rearrangement links TRBV28 to TRBJ1-2, with no clear D. This CDR3 is 12 amino acids long. The germline V gene encodes CDR1 MDHEN and CDR2 SYDVKM. Trimming shortened V by 2 bases and J by 8 bases, and 9 bases separated the two germline ends. CDR3 coding DNA: TGTGCCAGCAGTTTAATGGGTACGGGCTACACCTTC. It specifies CASSLMGTGYTF.

This clone was detected only a few times. This rearrangement joins TRBV4-1 to TRBJ1-1; weak D call: TRBD1 (5 bases). This CDR3 comprises 14 residues. The germline V gene encodes CDR1 MGHRA and CDR2 YSYEKL. Trimming took off 6 bases at V and 1 base at J, with 12 bases between the two ends. The CDR3 loop is CASSQPTENTEAFF. The CDR3 DNA sequence: TGCGCCAGCAGTCAACCGACAGAGAACACTGAAGCTTTCTTT.

The chain couples TRBV28 to TRBJ2-7, with D possibly TRBD2 on 5 matching bases. CDR1 MDHEN and CDR2 SYDVKM come from the germline V gene. Deletions cut 5 bases from V and 0 bases from J, with 14 bases between. The CDR3 consists of 15 residues. CDR3 residues: CASSGYAAGSYEQYF. The CDR3 nucleotides read TGTGCCAGCAGTGGCTACGCGGCGGGCTCCTACGAGCAGTACTTC.

As concerns this clone: Other DNA sequences in the sample encode the same CDR3. The rearrangement joins TRBV30 to TRBJ1-5; the D gene is possibly TRBD1 (6 bases). Germline assignment: CDR1 GTSNPN and CDR2 SVGIG (reference sequence). V was shortened by 3 bases and J by 1 base, with 7 bases between the two germline ends. This CDR3 contains 13 residues. As DNA, the CDR3 is TGTGCCTGGAGGGGACAAAGCAATCAGCCCCAGCATTTT. Protein sequence: CAWRGQSNQPQHF. Looking up the rest from reference TRBV30 and TRBJ1-5 gives the full variable domain: SQTIHQWPATLVQPVGSPLSLECTVEGTSNPNLYWYRQAAGRGLQLLFYSVGIGQISSEVPQNLSASRPQDRQFILSSKKLLLSDSGFYLCAWRGQSNQPQHFGDGTRLSIL.

This clone came up a few times. This sequence joins TRBV18 and TRBJ1-2; the D is unclear. The CDR3 runs 14 residues. V lost 0 bases, J lost 8 bases, and 13 bases lay in between. The V gene's germline CDR1 is KGHSH and CDR2 LQKENI. The CDR3 DNA reads as TGTGCCAGCTCACCACCGTCAAGGGATCGGGGCTACACCTTC. Translated, it gives CASSPPSRDRGYTF.

V gene TRBV7-9 combines with J gene TRBJ2-4; 8 nucleotides line up with TRBD1. This CDR3 is 15 amino acids long. From germline, CDR1 is SEHNR and CDR2 FQNEAQ (reference sequence). Unmatched junction bases numbered 13, after V lost 0 bases and J lost 15 bases. CDR3 residues: CASSLASGGGPPGYF. In DNA form, the CDR3 reads TGTGCCAGCAGCTTAGCCTCAGGGGGCGGACCCCCGGGGTACTTC.

CDR3 loop: CASSALAGIYNEQFF. The CDR3 DNA follows: TGTGCCAGCAGCGCACTAGCGGGAATTTACAATGAGCAGTTCTTC. V and J are TRBV7-9 and TRBJ2-1, with 10 bases that match TRBD2. The germline V gene has CDR1 SEHNR and CDR2 FQNEAQ (reference sequence). This CDR3 is 15 amino acids long. Germline trimming cut 5 bases from V and 4 bases from J; bases unmatched to any gene: 5.

The rearrangement uses TRBV7-9 and TRBJ2-3; D remains unclear. The germline V gene has CDR1 SEHNR and CDR2 FQNEAQ (reference sequence). The ends were cut back, 6 bases at V and 4 bases at J, with 8 bases in the middle. The length of the CDR3 is 12 residues. The CDR3 sequence: CASRSSPDTQYF. DNA for the CDR3: TGTGCCAGCAGGTCCTCCCCAGATACGCAGTATTTT. The whole variable domain, remainder taken from reference TRBV7-9 and TRBJ2-3, is DTGVSQNPRHKITKRGQNVTFRCDPISEHNRLYWYRQTLGQGPEFLTYFQNEAQLEKSRLLSDRFSAERPKGSFSTLEIQRTEQGDSAMYLCASRSSPDTQYFGPGTRLTVL.

To note about this clone: Other DNA sequences from this sample encode an identical CDR3 as well. The chain carries TRBV9 and TRBJ2-1; 8 bases line up with TRBD2. Germline values: CDR1 SGDLS, CDR2 YYNGEE. The trim removed 0 bases at V and 5 bases at J, leaving 1 base unmatched. The CDR3 length is 14 residues. The CDR3 spells CASSVGSGNNEQFF. The CDR3 nucleotides read TGTGCCAGCAGCGTAGGTAGCGGGAACAATGAGCAGTTCTTC. The complete variable domain, with remaining parts taken from reference TRBV9 and TRBJ2-1, reads DSGVTQTPKHLITATGQRVTLRCSPRSGDLSVYWYQQSLDQGLQFLIQYYNGEERAKGNILERFSAQQFPDLHSELNLSSLELGDSALYFCASSVGSGNNEQFFGPGTRLTVL.